The clone carrying this T cell receptor beta chain was observed once. Original analysis: Estimation of nucleated cell counts relied on the amplification of reference gene primers. The assay was immunoSEQ multiplex PCR, and TCRdb's table has in-frame clones only and misses some. V, J and clone size are taken as reported in that table, and D and trimming were inferred from the DNA itself. The table includes around 160,000 clones, approximately 80% detected once. These data come from a study of blood T cell repertoires in COVID-19. Study background: Samples came from the United States, Italy and Spain, spanning acute and convalescent COVID-19. Nucleic acid was either cDNA or gDNA, and it came from T cells, B-cell-depleted T cells, or PBMCs.

CDR3 length: 15 amino acids. Germline values: CDR1 LGHNA, CDR2 YSLEER. V lost 1 base and J lost 5, with 15 bases in between. Sequences were obtained from peripheral blood. The origin of this receptor is a man in his sixties with active or convalescent COVID-19. The chain links TRBV4-3 to TRBJ2-7; tentatively, D is TRBD1 (6 bases). CDR3 DNA sequence: TGCGCCAGCAGCCAAGTGGGGACACCTTTGCACGAGCAGTACTTC. Its protein is CASSQVGTPLHEQYF.